This T cell receptor beta chain stems from a study of blood T cell repertoires in COVID-19. Study overall: The origin of the acute and convalescent COVID-19 samples was the United States, Italy and Spain. The cDNA or gDNA used as material had been derived from T cells, B-cell-depleted T cells, or PBMCs.

In the source study's methods: Amplified reference gene primers provided the basis for estimating nucleated cell counts. The protocol was immunoSEQ multiplex PCR, while the TCRdb copy is restricted to in-frame clones and leaves out a portion. V and J calls and clone size are as listed in that table; D and trimming were resolved from the DNA. The top ten clones hold more than 1.5% of a sample with over 100,000 clones, roughly 92% of them seen once. Followed over time, Seattle patients had been enrolled while infection was active. The CDR3 spans 15 residues. The ends lost 5 bases at V and 3 bases at J; junction bases unmatched: 7. The V gene's germline CDR1 is KGHSH and CDR2 LQKENI.

The sequence was collected from a woman between 50 and 59 years old with COVID-19, enrolled during active disease. The chain combines TRBV18 with TRBJ1-1; 9 positions match TRBD1. Sequenced input: peripheral blood. CDR3 in amino acids: CASSAGTGTYTEAFF. The CDR3 nucleotides are TGTGCCAGCTCAGCCGGGACAGGGACATACACTGAAGCTTTCTTT.